What follows are 5 T cell receptor beta chains derived from one specimen sequenced in a study of chemoradiotherapy in HPV16-positive cancers. Sequenced by immunoSEQ multiplex PCR; TCRdb stores in-frame clones only, minus some. The repertoire holds 25,000 to 35,000 clones, more than 80% seen once, with around 5.5% in the top ten. Material: blood, obtained from a patient who underwent chemoradiotherapy. Receptors were obtained from a human donor with HPV-associated anogenital cancer.

The V call is TRBV9, the J call TRBJ2-1, with 8 positions matching TRBD2. Germline V gene lookup returns CDR1 SGDLS and CDR2 YYNGEE. With 3 bases clipped from V and 4 bases from J, the junction kept 6 bases outside the gene matches. The CDR3 sequence is 15 residues long. The CDR3 here is CASSAQRGSYNEQFF. In nucleotides, the CDR3 is TGTGCCAGCAGCGCTCAGCGGGGGAGTTACAATGAGCAGTTCTTC.

This rearrangement joins TRBV19 to TRBJ1-1; weak D call: TRBD1 (5 bases). CDR3 length: 13 amino acids. Trimming pared 7 bases from V and 5 bases from J, leaving 14 bases between. Germline CDR1 is LNHDA and CDR2 is SQIVND (reference sequence). The CDR3 sequence: CASKGLQGTEAFF. The CDR3 nucleotides read TGTGCCAGTAAGGGATTGCAGGGAACTGAAGCTTTCTTT.

V usage is TRBV7-8 and J usage is TRBJ2-3, with TRBD2 matching over 16 bases. The CDR3 has 18 residues. CDR1 and CDR2 from the germline V gene are SGHVS and FQNEAQ. V lost 5 bases and J lost 1; bases outside the gene matches: 6. This CDR3 is CASSPGTSGGARTDTQYF. Here the CDR3 DNA reads TGTGCCAGCAGCCCAGGGACTAGCGGGGGGGCCCGCACAGATACGCAGTATTTT.

This chain uses TRBV25-1 with TRBJ1-4, with D unclear. V was shortened by 3 bases and J by 4 bases, with 6 bases between the two germline ends. Per germline, CDR1 MGHDK and CDR2 SYGVNS. This CDR3 comprises 13 residues. CDR3 sequence: CASSDRVNEKLFF. The CDR3 nucleotides are TGTGCCAGCAGTGATCGGGTTAATGAAAAACTGTTTTTT.

This chain joins TRBV2 and TRBJ1-2; possible D gene TRBD1, 5 bases. V was pared by 3 bases and J by 2 bases, with 7 bases between. CDR1 and CDR2 from the germline V gene are SNHLY and FYNNEI. The CDR3 has 13 amino acids. CDR3 DNA: TGTGCCAGCAGTGATAGGGGAAACTATGGCTACACCTTC. Its protein product is CASSDRGNYGYTF.